One sample yielded the 19 T cell receptor beta chains listed below, sequenced in a study of CD8+ T cells in alopecia areata. Treatment here: oral pan-JAK inhibitor, 5-10 mg twice daily. Reverse transcription of extracted RNA yielded cDNA, which provided the sequencing template. Clones were sequenced by immunoSEQ multiplex PCR, and TCRdb holds only the in-frame ones, with some missing. Of roughly 100,000 clones listed, roughly 46% are singletons. Here the sequenced sample was CD8+ T cells sorted from blood, taken at week 24, from a patient treated with tofacitinib. The receptors derive from a human donor with alopecia areata.

The V call is TRBV19, the J call TRBJ2-5; D possibly corresponds to TRBD2 (6 bases). Deletions cut 6 bases from V and 3 bases from J, with 20 bases between. Germline V gene sequence: CDR1 LNHDA, CDR2 SQIVND (reference sequence). The CDR3 consists of 16 residues. The CDR3 coding sequence is TGTGCCAGTAGCCCCCCCCCGGGACTTGCGGAAGAGACCCAGTACTTC. It encodes CASSPPPGLAEETQYF.

Only a few counts were recorded for this clone. CDR3 amino acids: CASSPSGSQPQHF. For the CDR3, the DNA is TGTGCCAGCAGCCCGTCCGGGAGTCAGCCCCAGCATTTT. The chain uses TRBV5-6 and TRBJ1-5; D remains unclear. CDR3 size: 13 residues. Trimming removed 4 bases at V and 6 bases at J, with 11 bases between. CDR1 and CDR2 from the germline V gene are SGHDT and YYEEEE.

This clone was counted a few times. The chain joins TRBV27 to TRBJ1-5; D uncertain. This CDR3 spans 14 amino acids. Trimming removed 3 bases from V and 4 bases from J, with 10 bases in between. Germline V gene lookup returns CDR1 MNHEY and CDR2 SMNVEV (reference sequence). CDR3 DNA sequence: TGTGCCAGCAGTTTTGCAGCTGGGAATCAGCCCCAGCATTTT. Translated, it gives CASSFAAGNQPQHF.

This chain uses TRBV10-3 with TRBJ2-5; unclear D gene. Between the trimmed V and J ends, which lost 5 bases and 7 bases, there was a span of 8 bases. CDR1 and CDR2 from the germline V gene are ENHRY and SYGVKD. The CDR3 extends over 11 amino acids. CDR3 nucleotides: TGTGCCATCAGTACTACGGGGACCCAGTACTTC. It specifies CAISTTGTQYF.

This clone was observed a few times. The chain is built from TRBV25-1 and TRBJ2-7; TRBD2 matches 12 bases. The V gene's germline CDR1 is MGHDK and CDR2 SYGVNS. V lost 6 bases, J lost 4 bases, and 7 bases stayed unmatched. CDR3 length: 15 amino acids. CDR3 amino acids: CASSPWTSGMYEQYF. In DNA, the CDR3 is TGTGCCAGCAGCCCCTGGACTAGCGGGATGTACGAGCAGTACTTC.

The gene calls are TRBV9 and TRBJ2-7; tentatively, D is TRBD1 (5 bases). There are 14 residues in the CDR3. CDR1 SGDLS and CDR2 YYNGEE come from the germline V gene. The V end was cut by 3 bases, the J end by 3 bases, with 13 bases between. The DNA of the CDR3 is TGTGCCAGCAGCGCCCCGGACACATACTACGAGCAGTACTTC. Encoded protein: CASSAPDTYYEQYF.

In this sample, this clone turned up a few times. The DNA of the CDR3 is TGTGCCAGCAGTGTTAACAGGGGGCCGAGCTCCTACGAGCAGTACTTC. Translated: CASSVNRGPSSYEQYF. The chain recombines TRBV25-1 with TRBJ2-7; 9 bases agree with TRBD1. Trimming removed 4 bases from V and 0 bases from J; junction bases left unmatched: 7. This CDR3 has 16 residues. CDR1 and CDR2 from the germline V gene are MGHDK and SYGVNS.

The chain couples TRBV7-2 to TRBJ1-2; no clear D gene. Trimming took 2 bases from V and 3 from J, leaving 16 bases between them. The V gene's germline CDR1 is SGHTA and CDR2 FQGNSA. The CDR3 runs 16 residues. The CDR3 DNA reads as TGTGCCAGCAGCTTAAGCACTCATAAACCGGACTATGGCTACACCTTC. Its translation is CASSLSTHKPDYGYTF.

This clone appeared a few times. The chain couples TRBV19 to TRBJ2-7, with no clear D. CDR1 is LNHDA, CDR2 SQIVND, per germline (reference sequence). The CDR3 length is 13 residues. V lost 1 base and J 4 bases, leaving 8 bases between the germline ends. CDR3 nucleotides: TGTGCCAGTAGTATAGCGGCGTGGTACGAGCAGTACTTC. Translating it yields CASSIAAWYEQYF.

CDR3 amino acids: CASQGEHYGYTF. CDR3 nucleotides: TGTGCCAGCCAAGGGGAGCACTATGGCTACACCTTC. The V and J genes are TRBV9 and TRBJ1-2, with D possibly being TRBD1 (5 bases). Germline V gives CDR1 SGDLS, CDR2 YYNGEE. The CDR3 has 12 residues. Trimming cost V 7 bases and J 3 bases, with 10 bases left between them.

This clone came up a few times. The chain couples TRBV29-1 to TRBJ2-3; possible D gene TRBD2, 6 bases. Germline CDR1 SQVTM, CDR2 ANQGSEA. The CDR3 spans 10 residues. V was clipped by 7 bases and J by 8 bases, with 10 bases between them. The CDR3 nucleotides read TGCAGCGGGCTGGGAGGTACGCAGTATTTT. This encodes CSGLGGTQYF.

V usage is TRBV27 and J usage is TRBJ2-1; 7 nucleotides line up with TRBD2. This CDR3 comprises 15 residues. The J segment lost 4 bases and the V segment lost 3 bases, leaving 6 bases of the junction unmatched. Germline loops: CDR1 MNHEY, CDR2 SMNVEV (reference sequence). Here the CDR3 DNA reads TGTGCCAGCAGTTTTCTAGCGGCTTTATACAATGAGCAGTTCTTC. The encoded protein is CASSFLAALYNEQFF.

The chain recombines TRBV27 with TRBJ2-5; 7 nucleotides align to TRBD1. CDR1 is MNHEY, CDR2 SMNVEV, per germline (reference sequence). This CDR3 is built from 14 residues. V was pared by 2 bases and J by 2 bases, with 2 bases of the junction left unmatched. The CDR3 DNA reads as TGTGCCAGCAGTTTAGGCAGGGGGCAAGAGACCCAGTACTTC. As protein: CASSLGRGQETQYF.

V usage is TRBV25-1 and J usage is TRBJ1-1, with D unclear. This CDR3 comprises 11 residues. V gave up 2 bases and J gave up 6 bases, with 4 bases separating them. CDR1 is MGHDK and CDR2 is SYGVNS in the germline V gene. CDR3 sequence (DNA): TGTGCCAGCAGTGAAGGTCCTGAAGCTTTCTTT. It translates to CASSEGPEAFF.

J is TRBJ1-1 and V is TRBV30, with D maybe TRBD1 (6 bases). From germline, CDR1 is GTSNPN and CDR2 SVGIG (reference sequence). Trimming took 4 bases from V and 2 from J, leaving 11 bases between them. The CDR3 sequence is 13 residues long. CDR3 sequence: CAWNEQGNTEAFF. CDR3 coding DNA: TGTGCCTGGAACGAACAGGGAAACACTGAAGCTTTCTTT.

This chain connects TRBV6-5 to TRBJ2-1; D possibly corresponds to TRBD1 (6 bases). The CDR3 has 15 amino acids. V was trimmed by 0 bases and J by 6 bases, leaving 12 bases between them. The germline gives CDR1 MNHEY, CDR2 SVGAGI. This CDR3 is CASSYSASRGNEQFF. The CDR3 nucleotides read TGTGCCAGCAGTTACTCGGCTAGCAGGGGCAATGAGCAGTTCTTC.

Remarks on this clone: The identical CDR3 is also encoded by other nucleotide sequences in the sample. The gene calls are TRBV19 and TRBJ2-1, with 7 bases fitting TRBD2. Germline-derived CDR1 and CDR2 are LNHDA and SQIVND (reference sequence). J lost 0 bases, V lost 4 bases, and 3 bases had no gene match. The CDR3 length is 15 residues. The CDR3 spells CASSRASGSYNEQFF. The CDR3 DNA sequence: TGTGCCAGTAGTAGGGCTAGCGGCTCCTACAATGAGCAGTTCTTC.

This clone has a handful of counts. The chain combines TRBV7-8 with TRBJ2-5, with D perhaps TRBD2 (5 bases). This CDR3 comprises 15 residues. Trimming left V 3 bases short and J 0 bases short, with 11 bases between. The V gene's germline CDR1 is SGHVS and CDR2 FQNEAQ. DNA for the CDR3: TGTGCCAGCAGCTTTCGAGCGGAGGACCAAGAGACCCAGTACTTC. Protein: CASSFRAEDQETQYF.

The CDR3 DNA reads as TGTGCCAGCCATGGAGCCCCAAAAGGACAGGGCTTTTCAGATACGCAGTATTTT. Its protein product is CASHGAPKGQGFSDTQYF. V is TRBV25-1 and J is TRBJ2-3, with 8 positions matching TRBD1. Germline-derived CDR1 and CDR2 are MGHDK and SYGVNS. This CDR3 comprises 18 residues. Germline trimming cut 8 bases from V and 4 bases from J; bases unmatched to any gene: 20.